This paragraph reports one TCR beta chain. The antigen is undetermined. This entry comes from a study of CD8 T cells in Susac syndrome. RNA, at about 0.45 to 1 ug, was reverse transcribed with random hexamers. The amplification used immunoSEQ multiplex PCR on TCR beta CDR3; it spanned 54 Vbeta and 13 Jbeta. MiXCR was run by TCRdb on the immunoSEQ multiplex PCR reads, yielding one entry per CDR3 protein. The sample consists of about 180,000 distinct CDR3 sequences, roughly 95% of them appearing once. Germline assignment: CDR1 MNHNS and CDR2 SASEGT. CDR3 length: 15 residues. V lost 2 bases and J 2 bases, leaving 12 bases between the germline ends. Study conclusions and caveats: The number of individuals included in the study's TCR sequencing and HLA analysis was acknowledged as relatively small.

CD8+ and CD4+ blood T cells underwent TCR beta sequencing. TEMRA cells were FACS-enriched and CD8+ and CD4+ T cells negatively isolated. The chain links TRBV6-1 to TRBJ2-5; D unclear. The TCR originated in a human donor with multiple sclerosis. The specimen was CD8+ T cells from PBMCs. CDR3 sequence: CASSESERRQETQYF. The CDR3 DNA follows: TGTGCCAGCAGTGAATCGGAGCGTCGGCAAGAGACCCAGTACTTC.